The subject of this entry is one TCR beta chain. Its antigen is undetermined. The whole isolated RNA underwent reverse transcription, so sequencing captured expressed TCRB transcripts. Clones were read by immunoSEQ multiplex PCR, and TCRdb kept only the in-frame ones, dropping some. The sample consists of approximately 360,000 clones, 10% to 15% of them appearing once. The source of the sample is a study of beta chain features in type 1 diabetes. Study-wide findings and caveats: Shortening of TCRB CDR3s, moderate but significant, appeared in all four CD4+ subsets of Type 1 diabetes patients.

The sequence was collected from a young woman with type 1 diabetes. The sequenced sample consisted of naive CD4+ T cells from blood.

CDR3 protein: CASTPQGTGELFF. The DNA of the CDR3 is TGTGCCAGCACCCCACAGGGCACCGGGGAGCTGTTTTTT. The chain uses TRBV11-3 and TRBJ2-2, with D possibly matching TRBD1 (6 bases). CDR3 length equals 13 residues. V dropped 7 bases and J dropped 4 bases, with 10 bases sitting between them. Per germline, CDR1 SGHNT and CDR2 YENEEA.